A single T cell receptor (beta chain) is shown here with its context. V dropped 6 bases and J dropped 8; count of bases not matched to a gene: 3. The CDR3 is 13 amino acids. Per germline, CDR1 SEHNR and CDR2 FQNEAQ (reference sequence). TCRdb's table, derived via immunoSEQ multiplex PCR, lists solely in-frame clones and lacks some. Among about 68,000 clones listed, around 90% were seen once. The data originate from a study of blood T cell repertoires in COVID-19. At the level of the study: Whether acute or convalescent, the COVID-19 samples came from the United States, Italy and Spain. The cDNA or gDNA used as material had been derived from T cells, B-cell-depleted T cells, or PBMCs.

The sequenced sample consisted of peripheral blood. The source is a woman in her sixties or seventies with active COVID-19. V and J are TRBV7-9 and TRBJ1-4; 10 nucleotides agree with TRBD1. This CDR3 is CASRGTGVEKLFF. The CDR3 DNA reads TGTGCCAGCAGGGGGACAGGGGTCGAAAAACTGTTTTTT.